The source of this T cell receptor (beta chain) is a study of T cells in Graves' hyperthyroidism and ophthalmopathy. Study at large: Blood was drawn when the patient was first diagnosed and still untreated.

This CDR3 comprises 15 residues. V lost 4 bases and J lost 4, with 14 bases in between. Looked up from germline, CDR1 is LGHDT and CDR2 is YNNKEL (reference sequence). Overall study results and limits: Blood samples included most of the expanded thyroid clonotypes exceeding 0.001. Model-based prediction identified ophthalmopathy a median roughly 5.9 months prior to its onset.

This clonotype has just a few counts. The antigen remains undetermined. TCR beta CDR3 regions were amplified from RNA. RT-PCR in the first round (using the HTBI primer set) targeted the TCR CDR3. One entry per CDR3 protein results from TCRdb running MiXCR on the multiplex PCR reads. The sample shows roughly 380,000 distinct CDR3 sequences, roughly 13% of them seen only once. Patients with uncontrolled infections, other autoimmune diseases, pregnancy or lactation were excluded. The source of this sequence is a man aged 25-45 years with Graves' hyperthyroidism that later progressed to Graves' ophthalmopathy. The chain couples TRBV3-1 to TRBJ2-1; D not certain. Sequenced: blood. The CDR3 sequence is CASSLKSWQYNEQFF. The CDR3, as DNA: TGTGCCAGCAGCCTAAAGTCGTGGCAGTACAATGAGCAGTTCTTC.